This T cell receptor beta chain came from a study of T-cell reconstitution after alpha-beta-depleted transplantation in children. This clonotype has a handful of counts. V lost 7 bases, J lost 2 bases, and 10 bases lay in between. The germline CDR1 and CDR2 sequences are SGHAT and FQNNGV. This CDR3 has 13 amino acids. Preparation of the TCRbeta library used unique molecular identifiers. TCRdb used MiXCR to reprocess the PCR reads, holding one entry per CDR3 protein. Of about 610,000 distinct CDR3 sequences listed, about 10% are singletons. The sequenced sample was PBMCs from the stem cell graft donor, obtained from the stem cell graft. This receptor was obtained from a human donor who donated a stem cell graft to a child with acute myeloid leukemia. The chain combines TRBV11-2 with TRBJ2-3; D unclear. This CDR3 reads CASKVTNTDTQYF. The CDR3 DNA follows: TGTGCCAGCAAAGTTACGAACACAGATACGCAGTATTTT. Full variable domain (outside the CDR3, taken from reference TRBV11-2 and TRBJ2-3): EAGVAQSPRYKIIEKRQSVAFWCNPISGHATLYWYQQILGQGPKLLIQFQNNGVVDDSQLPKDRFSAERLKGVDSTLKIQPAKLEDSAVYLCASKVTNTDTQYFGPGTRLTVL.